The present T cell receptor beta chain was sequenced within a study of T-cell reconstitution after alpha-beta-depleted transplantation in children. General study results and limits: T cells produced anew were the main source of T-cell counts and diversity one year after transplant. About two months after transplant, alpha-beta T cells reportedly came from several hundred expanded graft clones. Some patients owed their high day-60 TCRbeta diversity to surviving recipient T cells and thymic progenitors.

Trimming took off 8 bases at V and 2 bases at J, with 10 bases between the two ends. CDR1 and CDR2 (germline): WSHSY, SAAADI. This CDR3 region has 12 residues. In regard to this clonotype: Its antigen is not identified.

The TCRbeta library incorporated unique molecular identifiers. MiXCR, run by TCRdb on the PCR reads, gives a single entry per CDR3 protein. The sample contains about 240,000 distinct CDR3 sequences, about 23% of which appear only once. This sequence joins TRBV10-2 and TRBJ2-7; either TRBD1 or TRBD2 may supply D (5 bases each). The specimen comprised PBMCs, sampled before TCRalphabeta/CD19-depleted stem cell transplant. The clonotype originates from a girl aged 2-10 years with Fanconi anemia, due to receive a stem cell transplant. This CDR3 is CASRTGPYEQYF. The CDR3, as DNA: TGCGCCAGCCGGACGGGACCCTACGAGCAGTACTTC.